This record concerns one T cell receptor (beta chain) sequence. This clonotype was detected many times. No antigen is known for it. Base quality data are lacking; no much larger clone is found one base away. The time point label of this sample denotes: approximately 47 days after influenza vaccine administration. Libraries came from RT-PCR. Sequencing took place on an Illumina HiSeq 2500. TCRdb itself trimmed the public reads at Q25 with fastp, ran MiXCR and retained productive beta chains. Rows matching on CDR3 protein sequence are summarized as one entry with the most common DNA and genes. The sample records about 530,000 distinct CDR3 sequences, 13% of which are singletons. Of the sample, roughly 13% falls within the top ten clones. This sample is part of a study of response to subunit inactivated influenza vaccine (dated by TCRdb to 2016 to 2019). The study in broad terms: Deep quantitative profiling of the T cell receptor repertoire was used in the study to follow responses to a trivalent subunit inactivated influenza vaccine.

What the work shows at the level of the full study, not this receptor alone: The authors suggested that each seasonal influenza vaccination may recruit only a limited number of new T cells.

This TCR was sampled from a man aged 45 to 65 who received an inactivated influenza vaccine. Donor details come from another sample of the same person, matched by shared clones. The sequences come from PBMCs from blood, collected 40 to 50 days after vaccination.

The DNA reads TGCAGTGCTAGAGAGGCCGGGAGGGTGACCACCGGGGAGCTGTTTTTT. The translation is CSAREAGRVTTGELFF. This chain is built from TRBV20-1 and TRBJ2-2; 8 of the junction bases match TRBD2. For this chain, trimming is 0 bases at the V end and 4 bases at the J end, and the number of junction bases without a gene match is 7. Taken from the germline V gene (reference sequence), the CDR1 and CDR2 loops are DFQATT and SNEGSKA. The CDR3 contains 16 residues, cysteine and phenylalanine counted. Only the CDR3 portion is preserved as DNA: 48 bases, with reading frame beginning at the first base.